The present T cell receptor beta chain was sequenced within a study of T-cell reconstitution after alpha-beta-depleted transplantation in children. Construction of the TCRbeta library involved unique molecular identifiers. TCRdb used MiXCR to reprocess the PCR reads, holding one entry per CDR3 protein. The sample contains around 370,000 distinct CDR3 sequences, under 13% of which appear only once. This clonotype was seen at least ten times. The specimen was PBMCs from the stem cell graft donor, collected from the stem cell graft. This receptor was identified in a human donor who donated a stem cell graft to a child with acute lymphoblastic leukemia.

CDR3 nucleotide sequence: TGCGCCAGCGGCAGGGTTGGGGAGACCCAGTACTTC. It specifies CASGRVGETQYF. The chain links TRBV4-1 to TRBJ2-5, with TRBD1 as a possible D gene (5 bases). The CDR3 consists of 12 residues. CDR1 MGHRA and CDR2 YSYEKL come from the germline V gene. The germline V and J ends were trimmed by 8 bases and 5 bases, with 12 bases remaining between them.